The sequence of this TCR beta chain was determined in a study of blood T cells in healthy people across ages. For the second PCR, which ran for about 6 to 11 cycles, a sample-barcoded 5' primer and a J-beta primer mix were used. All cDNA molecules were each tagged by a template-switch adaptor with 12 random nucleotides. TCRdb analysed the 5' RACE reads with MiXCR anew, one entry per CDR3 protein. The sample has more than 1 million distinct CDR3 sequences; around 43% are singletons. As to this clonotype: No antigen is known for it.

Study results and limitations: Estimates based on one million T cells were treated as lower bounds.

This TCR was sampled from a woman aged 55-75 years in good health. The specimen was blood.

The CDR3 is CSVEGAGTEKSYEQYF. The CDR3 DNA follows: TGCAGCGTTGAAGGGGCCGGGACAGAGAAATCCTACGAGCAGTACTTC. The rearrangement joins TRBV29-1 to TRBJ2-7, with TRBD1 matching over 7 bases. Germline V CDR1 and CDR2: SQVTM, ANQGSEA. The CDR3 contains 16 residues. Trimming took 1 base from V and 1 from J; bases not matched to a gene: 10.